This T cell receptor beta chain was identified during a study of T cell changes during pregnancy in multiple sclerosis. V was clipped by 4 bases and J by 0 bases, with 13 bases between them. The CDR3 covers 16 residues. Per the germline V gene, CDR1 is MGHRA and CDR2 is YSYEKL. The method was immunoSEQ multiplex PCR; TCRdb's version includes in-frame clones alone and lacks a portion of them. The profile covers some 100,000 clones, with about 94% appearing a single time and approximately 1% taken by the ten largest. Sequenced here: peripheral blood, sampled before pregnancy. J is TRBJ1-5 and V is TRBV4-1; tentative D call: TRBD1 (6 bases). The receptor comes from a female donor with multiple sclerosis, enrolled in a pregnancy study. The CDR3 DNA is TGCGCCAGCAGCCCCTCAAGGGGGATTAGCAATCAGCCCCAGCATTTT. Translated, it gives CASSPSRGISNQPQHF.